A single sample is the source of the 24 T cell receptor beta chains below, sequenced in a study of T cell clonality in common variable immunodeficiency. Clones were sequenced by immunoSEQ multiplex PCR, and TCRdb holds only the in-frame ones, with some missing. The sample shows fewer than 55,000 clones, none of them appearing just once. Sequenced sample: peripheral blood mononuclear cells. Receptors were obtained from a person between 18 and 70 years old in good health.

This clone was detected ten times or more. From the germline J gene comes the end of the CDR3, since the read stops 3 residues before it. V gene TRBV7-6 combines with J gene TRBJ2-3, with D perhaps matching TRBD1 (5 bases). Trimming cost V 5 bases and J 7 bases, with 13 bases left between them. The CDR3 is made up of 13 amino acids. The germline CDR1 and CDR2 sequences are SGHVS and FNYEAQ. The covered CDR3 bases are TGTGCCAGCAGCGAACGACAGACCTATACG. Translation: CASSERQTYT. Given in full, the CDR3 is CASSERQTYTQYF.

This clone was observed at least ten times. The sequence runs out 3 residues before the end of the CDR3; the remainder is reconstructed from the germline J gene. The chain combines TRBV10-3 with TRBJ1-1; tentatively, D is TRBD1 (6 bases). The CDR3 consists of 13 residues. Per germline, CDR1 ENHRY and CDR2 SYGVKD. V lost 3 bases and J lost 5, with 10 bases in between. The CDR3 reads CAISDNQGTEAFF. The CDR3 DNA, read in part, is TGTGCCATCAGTGACAACCAGGGGACTGAA.

This clone was detected only a few times. Read coverage stops 3 residues before the CDR3 terminus; the germline J gene supplies the remainder. V gene TRBV18 combines with J gene TRBJ2-2; TRBD2 agrees at 7 bases. The germline gives CDR1 KGHSH, CDR2 LQKENI. V dropped 6 bases and J dropped 8; count of bases not matched to a gene: 9. This CDR3 region has 14 residues. The CDR3 sequence: CASSRRLAFGELFF. The sequenced part of the CDR3 DNA is TGTGCCAGCTCTCGGAGACTAGCTTTTGGGGAG. Complete variable domain (other parts from reference TRBV18 and TRBJ2-2): NAGVMQNPRHLVRRRGQEARLRCSPMKGHSHVYWYRQLPEEGLKFMVYLQKENIIDESGMPKERFSAEFPKEGPSILRIQQVVRGDSAAYFCASSRRLAFGELFFGEGSRLTVL.

Concerning this clone itself: The read gets to within 3 residues of the CDR3 end, and the germline J gene fills in the rest. V usage is TRBV11-2 and J usage is TRBJ1-2; D unresolved. The length of the CDR3 is 14 residues. V was pared by 3 bases and J by 3 bases, with 11 bases between. CDR1 is SGHAT, CDR2 FQNNGV, per germline. CDR3 bases read: TGTGCCAGCAGCTTTTCCTCAGGAGACTATGGC. Its protein product is CASSFSSGDYG. The full CDR3 is CASSFSSGDYGYTF.

This clone was observed at least ten times. The read terminates 3 residues before the CDR3 end, so the remaining end is supplied by the germline J gene. V is TRBV7-8 and J is TRBJ2-7; 9 bases agree with TRBD1. There are 16 residues in the CDR3. Germline values: CDR1 SGHVS, CDR2 FQNEAQ. Trimming cost V 5 bases and J 3 bases; bases outside gene matches: 11. The CDR3 is CASSNGVGTGFYEQYF. CDR3 DNA, as far as it was read: TGTGCCAGCAGCAACGGGGTCGGGACAGGGTTCTACGAG. Full variable domain (outside the CDR3, taken from reference TRBV7-8 and TRBJ2-7): GAGVSQSPRYKVAKRGQDVALRCDPISGHVSLFWYQQALGQGPEFLTYFQNEAQLDKSGLPSDRFFAERPEGSVSTLKIQRTQQEDSAVYLCASSNGVGTGFYEQYFGPGTRLTVT.

In this sample, this clone turned up a few times. The CDR3 is cut off 3 residues early in the read; its end comes from the germline J gene. The genes are TRBV30 and TRBJ2-2; 12 bases align to TRBD2. The CDR3 totals 17 residues. Germline CDR1 GTSNPN, CDR2 SVGIG (reference sequence). The covered CDR3 bases are TGTGCCTCACCGCCTAGCGGGGGGGCCTCTGGGGCCAACGTG. Protein product: CASPPSGGASGANV. The full CDR3 is CASPPSGGASGANVLFF.

This clone was observed many times. The read comes to an end 3 residues before the CDR3 does, leaving the germline J gene to fill in the end. V is TRBV6-4 and J is TRBJ1-5; no reliable D call. Germline values: CDR1 MRHNA, CDR2 SNTAGT. The CDR3 spans 12 residues. V was cut by 5 bases and J by 4 bases, with 6 bases left in between. Here the CDR3 reads CASSFQNQPQHF. The part of the CDR3 DNA that was read is TGTGCCAGCAGTTTCCAGAATCAGCCC.

This clone has at least ten counts. Sequencing ends 3 residues short of the CDR3 end; the germline J gene provides the rest. This chain joins TRBV5-4 and TRBJ1-1, with D possibly being TRBD1 (5 bases). Germline V gene data show CDR1 as SGHNT and CDR2 as YYREEE (reference sequence). This CDR3 comprises 12 residues. Deletions cut 1 base from V and 5 bases from J, with 6 bases between. The CDR3 protein is CASSLSGTEAFF. The part of the CDR3 DNA that was read is TGTGCCAGCAGCTTGTCAGGGACTGAA. The full variable domain, completed using reference TRBV5-4 and TRBJ1-1, is ETGVTQSPTHLIKTRGQQVTLRCSSQSGHNTVSWYQQALGQGPQFIFQYYREEENGRGNFPPRFSGLQFPNYSSELNVNALELDDSALYLCASSLSGTEAFFGQGTRLTVV.

This clone was counted many times. Read coverage stops 3 residues before the CDR3 terminus; the germline J gene supplies the remainder. The J gene is TRBJ2-2, the V gene TRBV14, with a tentative D call TRBD1 (5 bases). This CDR3 has 17 residues. The V end was cut by 1 base, the J end by 0 bases, with 12 bases between. Germline V gene lookup returns CDR1 SGHDN and CDR2 FVKESK. CDR3 sequence: CASSQAVTASNTGELFF. The sequenced part of the CDR3 DNA is TGTGCCAGCAGCCAAGCTGTGACAGCCTCGAACACCGGGGAG. Based on the CDR3 plus reference TRBV14 and TRBJ2-2, the full variable domain is EAGVTQFPSHSVIEKGQTVTLRCDPISGHDNLYWYRRVMGKEIKFLLHFVKESKQDESGMPNNRFLAERTGGTYSTLKVQPAELEDSGVYFCASSQAVTASNTGELFFGEGSRLTVL.

This clone was recorded a few times. The read gets to within 3 residues of the CDR3 end, and the germline J gene fills in the rest. This sequence joins TRBV11-2 and TRBJ2-5, with D unclear. Trimming removed 1 base at V and 5 bases at J, with 11 bases between. CDR3 length: 14 amino acids. Germline CDR1 reads SGHAT; CDR2 reads FQNNGV. This chain's CDR3 is CASSLGFLEETQYF. CDR3 DNA (partial): TGTGCCAGCAGCTTAGGTTTCCTAGAGGAGACC. Full variable domain (remainder filled in from reference TRBV11-2 and TRBJ2-5): EAGVAQSPRYKIIEKRQSVAFWCNPISGHATLYWYQQILGQGPKLLIQFQNNGVVDDSQLPKDRFSAERLKGVDSTLKIQPAKLEDSAVYLCASSLGFLEETQYFGPGTRLLVL.

In this sample, this clone turned up many times. The read gets to within 3 residues of the CDR3 end, and the germline J gene fills in the rest. The chain couples TRBV5-1 to TRBJ2-1, with TRBD2 matching 10 bases. The length of the CDR3 is 15 residues. V was pared by 4 bases and J by 7 bases, with 8 bases of the junction left unmatched. The V gene's germline CDR1 is SGHRS and CDR2 YFSETQ. CDR3 DNA (partial): TGCGCCAGCAGCCCCCTAGCGGGAGTACGAAATGAG. Its protein product is CASSPLAGVRNE. The entire CDR3 protein is CASSPLAGVRNEQFF.

This clone was counted many times. The read gets to within 3 residues of the CDR3 end, and the germline J gene fills in the rest. J is TRBJ2-5 and V is TRBV28; D is perhaps TRBD1 or TRBD2 (5 bases each). The germline V gene has CDR1 MDHEN and CDR2 SYDVKM. CDR3 size: 12 residues. Trimming stripped 8 bases from V and 4 bases from J, with 11 bases between. The sequenced CDR3 bases are TGTGCCAGCGCCGCAGGGAGAGAGACC. Translation: CASAAGRET. The entire CDR3 protein is CASAAGRETQYF.

In this sample, this clone turned up many times. The sequence runs out 3 residues before the end of the CDR3; the remainder is reconstructed from the germline J gene. The genes are TRBV7-3 and TRBJ2-5; tentatively, D is TRBD1 (8 bases). V was trimmed by 2 bases and J by 4 bases, leaving 14 bases between them. This CDR3 comprises 15 residues. Per germline, CDR1 SGHTA and CDR2 FQGTGA. The CDR3 loop reads CASSLATGGVETQYF. Partial CDR3 DNA: TGTGCCAGCAGCTTAGCCACAGGGGGGGTAGAGACC. Supplemented by reference TRBV7-3 and TRBJ2-5, the full variable domain reads GAGVSQTPSNKVTEKGKYVELRCDPISGHTALYWYRQSLGQGPEFLIYFQGTGAADDSGLPNDRFFAVRPEGSVSTLKIQRTERGDSAVYLCASSLATGGVETQYFGPGTRLLVL.

This clone was observed at least ten times. The read falls 3 residues short of the CDR3 end, and the missing part is taken from the germline J gene. The gene calls are TRBV5-1 and TRBJ1-1, with D possibly being TRBD1 (5 bases). The CDR3 covers 16 residues. The V gene's germline CDR1 is SGHRS and CDR2 YFSETQ. Trimming removed 4 bases at V and 3 bases at J, with 19 bases between. The part of the CDR3 DNA that was read is TGCGCCAGCAGCGGGGCCGCGTCTGTTGGGGACACTGAA. Translated: CASSGAASVGDTE. The entire CDR3 protein reads CASSGAASVGDTEAFF.

Concerning this clone itself: The read ends 3 residues before the CDR3 terminus; that terminus is restored from the germline J gene. This chain links TRBV18 with TRBJ2-7; 8 bases are shared with TRBD1. The V segment lost 4 bases and the J segment 6 bases; nucleotides outside the gene matches: 5. Germline CDR1 and CDR2: KGHSH and LQKENI. The CDR3 is 13 amino acids. The CDR3 loop reads CASSLVDRGEQYF. CDR3 bases read: TGTGCCAGCTCACTCGTCGACAGGGGCGAG.

As concerns this clone: The read comes to an end 3 residues before the CDR3 does, leaving the germline J gene to fill in the end. V and J are TRBV7-2 and TRBJ2-1, with 8 nucleotides matching TRBD2. Trimming took 2 bases from V and 5 from J; bases not matched to a gene: 5. There are 15 residues in the CDR3. CDR1 and CDR2 from the germline V gene are SGHTA and FQGNSA. The CDR3 sequence is CASSLRLASNNEQFF. CDR3 DNA (partial): TGTGCCAGCAGCTTAAGACTAGCGTCCAACAATGAG.

This clone was counted at least ten times. The CDR3 is cut off 3 residues early in the read; its end comes from the germline J gene. The chain combines TRBV12-3 or TRBV12-4 with TRBJ2-1; 10 bases are shared with TRBD2. The junction had 15 bases not matched to a gene; V was cut back by 5 bases and J by 8 bases. The length of the CDR3 is 17 residues. Incomplete CDR3 DNA: TGTGCCAGCAGTGGGACAGCGCTAGCGGGAGACCTCCATGAG. Its protein is CASSGTALAGDLHE. The CDR3, in full, reads CASSGTALAGDLHEQFF.

Note on this clone: The read ends 3 residues before the CDR3 terminus; that terminus is restored from the germline J gene. The chain combines TRBV11-2 with TRBJ2-7; TRBD1 matches 8 bases. Per germline, CDR1 SGHAT and CDR2 FQNNGV. The CDR3 spans 15 residues. With 4 bases clipped from V and 0 bases from J, the junction kept 5 bases outside the gene matches. Incomplete CDR3 DNA: TGTGCCAGCAGCTGGACAGGGCAAAGCTCCTACGAG. Protein product: CASSWTGQSSYE. In full, the CDR3 reads CASSWTGQSSYEQYF. Full variable domain (rest looked up from reference TRBV11-2 and TRBJ2-7): EAGVAQSPRYKIIEKRQSVAFWCNPISGHATLYWYQQILGQGPKLLIQFQNNGVVDDSQLPKDRFSAERLKGVDSTLKIQPAKLEDSAVYLCASSWTGQSSYEQYFGPGTRLTVT.

This clone was recorded at least ten times. The observed sequence ends 3 residues before the CDR3 terminus, with the missing tail filled in from the germline J gene. V is TRBV6-2 or TRBV6-3 and J is TRBJ2-3; 10 nucleotides line up with TRBD2. The CDR3 runs 15 residues. V lost 2 bases and J lost 7; bases outside the gene matches: 6. Germline assignment: CDR1 MNHEY and CDR2 SVGEGT. The CDR3 bases that were read are TGTGCCAGCAGTTACGTAGCGGGGGGCTCTAATACG. It specifies CASSYVAGGSNT. The entire CDR3 protein reads CASSYVAGGSNTQYF.

Notes on this clone: The sequenced fragment ends 3 residues before the CDR3 boundary, so the rest is inferred from the germline J gene. The genes are TRBV5-1 and TRBJ1-3; D is unresolved. CDR3 length: 15 amino acids. The germline gives CDR1 SGHRS, CDR2 YFSETQ. V lost 2 bases and J 1 base, leaving 10 bases between the germline ends. The part of the CDR3 DNA that was read is TGCGCCAGCAGCTTTAATAATCTTTCTGGAAACACC. Protein product: CASSFNNLSGNT. The whole CDR3 reads CASSFNNLSGNTIYF.

The table lists this clone with many counts. The CDR3 extends 3 residues past the end of the read, so its final part is completed from the germline J gene. The chain carries TRBV30 and TRBJ2-3, with 10 bases lining up with TRBD2. The junction had 6 bases not matched to a gene; V was cut back by 3 bases and J by 6 bases. CDR1 is GTSNPN and CDR2 is SVGIG in the germline V gene (reference sequence). There are 14 residues in the CDR3. The CDR3 loop is CAWRSGGAADTQYF. The covered CDR3 bases are TGTGCCTGGAGAAGCGGGGGGGCCGCGGATACG.

In the case of this clone: A read error may be the cause here, since a much bigger clone is one base away. Within the sample, other DNA sequences also encode this same CDR3. CDR3 amino acids: CAWKQGNTEAFF. The part of the CDR3 DNA that was read is TGTGCCTGGAAACAGGGTAACACTGAA. The chain joins TRBV30 to TRBJ1-1, with D possibly being TRBD1 (6 bases). The DNA ends 3 residues before the CDR3 does, and the rest of the CDR3 is filled in from the germline J gene. The CDR3 runs to 12 residues. Trimming took 4 bases from V and 2 from J, leaving 8 bases between them. CDR1 and CDR2 from the germline V gene are GTSNPN and SVGIG (reference sequence).

This clone was recorded at least ten times. The CDR3 is cut off 3 residues early in the read; its end comes from the germline J gene. J is TRBJ2-3 and V is TRBV11-2; 11 nucleotides agree with TRBD2. J gave up 6 bases and V 6 bases, and 8 bases lay outside the gene matches. This CDR3 spans 15 amino acids. Germline CDR1 SGHAT, CDR2 FQNNGV. The part of the CDR3 DNA that was read is TGTGCCAGCAGACAACTAGCGGGAGCGCCCGATACG. Translated: CASRQLAGAPDT. The full CDR3 reads CASRQLAGAPDTQYF.

This clone was detected many times. The CDR3 goes on 3 residues after the read ends, and that part is filled in from the germline J gene. V usage is TRBV29-1 and J usage is TRBJ1-1; D possibly corresponds to TRBD1 (5 bases). Germline CDR1 and CDR2: SQVTM and ANQGSEA. V gave up 4 bases and J gave up 4 bases, with 13 bases separating them. This CDR3 contains 13 residues. This CDR3 reads CSVGDYPSTEAFF. Partial CDR3 DNA: TGCAGCGTTGGGGACTATCCGAGCACTGAA. The whole variable domain, remainder taken from reference TRBV29-1 and TRBJ1-1, is SAVISQKPSRDICQRGTSLTIQCQVDSQVTMMFWYRQQPGQSLTLIATANQGSEATYESGFVIDKFPISRPNLTFSTLTVSNMSPEDSSIYLCSVGDYPSTEAFFGQGTRLTVV.